This T cell receptor (beta chain) was found in a study of blood T cell repertoires in COVID-19. Turning to the study itself: From the United States, Italy and Spain came samples of acute and convalescent COVID-19. The cDNA or gDNA used as material had been derived from T cells, B-cell-depleted T cells, or PBMCs.

Original analysis: Cell counts per sample came from amplifying reference gene primers. Generated by immunoSEQ multiplex PCR, the TCRdb table keeps only in-frame clones and is missing some. Clonal size and the V and J genes are those of that table, whereas D and trimming came from the DNA. The sample includes roughly 190,000 clones, 80% to 90% of them seen just once. There are 13 residues in the CDR3. V was trimmed by 0 bases and J by 10 bases, leaving 9 bases between them. This clone was found once. The sequence was obtained from a human donor in a cohort sampled during active COVID-19. Material for sequencing was peripheral blood. The V call is TRBV12-3 or TRBV12-4, the J call TRBJ2-2; TRBD2 might be the D (5 bases). CDR3 DNA: TGTGCCAGCAGTTTAGCGGGAGAGTCGGAGCTGTTTTTT. This encodes CASSLAGESELFF.